This TCR beta chain was sequenced during a study of T cells in Graves' hyperthyroidism and ophthalmopathy. Study information: Specimen type is peripheral blood, collected at initial diagnosis prior to any treatment. Findings and limits, study-wide: By a 13 V-J model, ophthalmopathy was set apart from stable hyperthyroidism. Blood shared most expanded thyroid clonotypes above 0.001.

Diagnosing involved the use of clinical symptoms, serum thyroxine and TRAb, thyroid ultrasound and orbital computed tomography. Amplified regions were TCR beta CDR3 sequences from RNA transcripts. With the HTBI primer set, the TCR CDR3 went through a first round of RT-PCR. Each CDR3 protein is one row after TCRdb ran MiXCR on the multiplex PCR reads. The sample contains about 640,000 distinct CDR3 sequences, about a fifth of which appear only once. In this sample, this clonotype turned up a few times. The antigen is not known. The sequencing input was blood. The sequence was obtained from a man aged 25-45 years with Graves' ophthalmopathy.

The CDR3 nucleotides are TGTGCCAGCAGTTTCGGAGGGGCCCCTTTGAACACTGAAGCTTTCTTT. Amino acids: CASSFGGAPLNTEAFF. The V call is TRBV27, the J call TRBJ1-1, with D perhaps matching TRBD1 (5 bases). CDR3 length: 16 amino acids. V gave up 3 bases and J gave up 0 bases, with 14 bases separating them. From germline, CDR1 is MNHEY and CDR2 SMNVEV (reference sequence).